The clone carrying this T cell receptor (beta chain) turned up a few times. Its antigen is not identified. The CDR3 spans 14 residues. V was trimmed by 6 bases and J by 5 bases, leaving 17 bases between them. The germline V gene encodes CDR1 SGHTS and CDR2 YDEGEE. Isolation of PBMCs was performed on approximately 10 ml fresh peripheral blood. These data originate in a study of T cells in Graves' hyperthyroidism and ophthalmopathy. Overall study context: Blood from the periphery was taken at initial diagnosis, before any treatment. Study conclusions and caveats: Ophthalmopathy was distinguished from stable hyperthyroidism by 13 V-J signatures.

RNA transcripts were the template for amplifying TCR beta CDR3 regions. A first-round RT-PCR of the TCR CDR3 used the HTBI primer set. TCRdb used MiXCR to reprocess the multiplex PCR reads, holding one entry per CDR3 protein. The table has about 640,000 distinct CDR3 sequences, approximately 14% seen once. This TCR was sampled from a woman in her forties or fifties with Graves' ophthalmopathy. This chain uses TRBV5-8 with TRBJ1-2; D is ambiguous. Input material: blood. The CDR3 DNA sequence: TGTGCCAGCACCACGACGGCCGCACTTTATGGCTACACCTTC. Translating gives CASTTTAALYGYTF. The full variable domain, completed using reference TRBV5-8 and TRBJ1-2, is EAGVTQSPTHLIKTRGQQATLRCSPISGHTSVYWYQQALGLGLQFLLWYDEGEERNRGNFPPRFSGRQFPNYSSELNVNALELEDSALYLCASTTTAALYGYTFGSGTRLTVV.